These 17 T cell receptor beta chains were all obtained from the same sample, sequenced in a study of regulatory T cells in long-lasting Graves disease. Researchers made TCR beta libraries by using iRepertoire HTBI primers and running Arm-PCR on CDR3 regions. Via MiXCR, TCRdb re-called the multiplex PCR reads, giving one row per CDR3 protein. The table records approximately 400,000 distinct CDR3 sequences, 14% to 15% of them present only once. The time point: newly diagnosed GD, antithyroid drugs for less than 3 months. Making the TCR library involved RNA that had been extracted from PBMCs. These data were also filed under a second study, of T cells in Graves' hyperthyroidism and ophthalmopathy.

Sample: peripheral blood mononuclear cells (PBMCs), taken at new diagnosis, from a patient treated with antithyroid drugs. These receptor sequences come from a woman in her 30s with Graves disease.

This clonotype has at least ten counts. This chain joins TRBV7-3 and TRBJ1-5; D is perhaps TRBD1 (5 bases). Trimming removed 10 bases at V and 5 bases at J, with 18 bases between. The CDR3 has 14 amino acids. The germline V gene has CDR1 SGHTA and CDR2 FQGTGA. This CDR3 is CATEDNATHQPQHF. CDR3 DNA sequence: TGTGCCACTGAGGACAACGCAACCCATCAGCCCCAGCATTTT.

A word on this clonotype: This may come from a read error, since a much larger clone is one base off. V is TRBV2 and J is TRBJ2-7; possibly TRBD1 or TRBD2 for D (6 bases each). The CDR3 runs 14 residues. The V end lost 10 bases, the J end lost 2 bases, and 18 bases lay between the germline ends. Germline V lookup: CDR1 SNHLY, CDR2 FYNNEI. This chain's CDR3 is CATWRGSRPYEQYF. The CDR3 nucleotides read TGTGCCACTTGGAGGGGGTCCAGGCCCTACGAGCAGTACTTC.

The V gene is TRBV29-1, the J gene TRBJ2-2; D uncertain. The V gene lost 6 bases and the J gene lost 6 bases, with 14 bases spanning the gap. Germline V lookup: CDR1 SQVTM, CDR2 ANQGSEA. The CDR3 sequence is 13 residues long. The CDR3 nucleotides are TGCAGCGTCGAAAGGGAAAAAGCCGGGGAGCTGTTTTTT. It encodes CSVEREKAGELFF.

A remark on this clonotype: A read error may explain this, as a much larger clone is one base away. The missing conserved phenylalanine or tryptophan at the end of this CDR3 makes a read error likely. This chain connects TRBV12-3 or TRBV12-4 to TRBJ2-1; D might be TRBD1 or TRBD2, each matching 6 bases. The CDR3 is made up of 16 amino acids. V shed 7 bases and J shed 10 bases, with 26 bases lying between them. CDR3 DNA: TGTGCCAGCATTCCGGGGGCGGGATCGTTACCAGGGGAGCAGTTCCTC. Translating gives CASIPGAGSLPGEQFL.

As for this clonotype: A much larger clone sits a single nucleotide away, making a read error possible. The chain recombines TRBV27 with TRBJ2-1, with TRBD2 as a possible D gene (5 bases). V lost 5 bases to trimming and J lost 4 bases, with 12 bases between them. Germline CDR1 reads MNHEY; CDR2 reads SMNVEV (reference sequence). The length of the CDR3 is 14 residues. CDR3 residues: CASSDPGLYNEQFF. The CDR3 coding sequence is TGTGCCAGCAGTGACCCCGGACTGTACAATGAGCAGTTCTTC.

The gene calls are TRBV10-3 and TRBJ2-3; D is tentatively TRBD1 or TRBD2 (5 bases each). Looked up from germline, CDR1 is ENHRY and CDR2 is SYGVKD. The CDR3 extends over 16 amino acids. V lost 2 bases and J lost 5, with 17 bases in between. The CDR3, as DNA: TGTGCCATCAGTGAGACCAGGGAGTCGGTTGGAGATACGCAGTATTTT. It specifies CAISETRESVGDTQYF.

This clonotype was seen repeatedly, ten times or more. This chain connects TRBV12-3 or TRBV12-4 to TRBJ1-5, with 8 bases fitting TRBD1. The CDR3 spans 15 residues. Trimming at V came to 5 bases and at J to 1 base, leaving 4 bases not matched to a gene. The CDR3 loop is CASSVQGVSNQPQHF. For the CDR3, the DNA is TGTGCCAGCAGTGTACAGGGGGTGAGCAATCAGCCCCAGCATTTT.

Only one count was recorded for this clonotype. A much larger clonotype is one base distant, so this may be a read error. The genes are TRBV3-1 and TRBJ2-5; 15 bases fit TRBD2. Germline CDR1 LGHDT, CDR2 YNNKEL (reference sequence). CDR3 size: 17 residues. In DNA form, the CDR3 reads TGTGCCAGCAGCCCCTGGACTAGCGGGAGGGCCGGAGAGACCCAGCACTTC. Amino acids: CASSPWTSGRAGETQHF.

There are many counts of this clonotype. The genes are TRBV2 and TRBJ2-5; the D gene is possibly TRBD1 (6 bases). Per germline, CDR1 SNHLY and CDR2 FYNNEI. This CDR3 has 12 amino acids. Between the trimmed V and J ends, which lost 8 bases and 2 bases, there was a span of 9 bases. The CDR3 nucleotides are TGTGCCAGCGGACAGCTACAAGAGACCCAGTACTTC. This gives the protein CASGQLQETQYF. The full variable domain, rest sourced from reference TRBV2 and TRBJ2-5, is EPEVTQTPSHQVTQMGQEVILRCVPISNHLYFYWYRQILGQKVEFLVSFYNNEISEKSEIFDDQFSVERPDGSNFTLKIRSTKLEDSAMYFCASGQLQETQYFGPGTRLLVL.

The rearrangement links TRBV5-4 to TRBJ2-1; weak D call: TRBD1 (5 bases). The CDR3 length is 14 residues. With 5 bases removed from V and 9 bases from J, the gap between germline ends came to 18 bases. From germline, CDR1 is SGHNT and CDR2 YYREEE (reference sequence). CDR3 coding DNA: TGTGCCAGCAGGGACGGTTGGGGCACGGGTGAGCAGTTCTTC. Its protein is CASRDGWGTGEQFF.

V usage is TRBV28 and J usage is TRBJ2-1; 13 bases line up with TRBD2. Judging by the DNA end, TRBJ2-5 fits better; the J call may be wrong. CDR3 length equals 17 residues. Looked up from germline, CDR1 is MDHEN and CDR2 is SYDVKM. This CDR3 reads CASSLPGTSGIQETQYF. The CDR3 bases are TGTGCCAGCAGTTTACCCGGGACTAGCGGGATCCAAGAGACCCAGTACTTC.

This clonotype was recorded at least ten times. The genes are TRBV6-1 and TRBJ1-2; D uncertain. The V end was cut by 7 bases, the J end by 4 bases, with 16 bases between. Germline CDR1 and CDR2: MNHNS and SASEGT. The CDR3 has 14 amino acids. This CDR3 reads CASTERAGLYGYTF. CDR3 in DNA: TGTGCCAGCACCGAAAGGGCAGGCCTCTATGGCTACACCTTC.

As concerns this clonotype: A read error may be the cause here, since a much bigger clone is one base away. The CDR3 DNA reads as TGTGCCAGCAGCGTAGAGGGACAGGGCGGCACTGTAGCTTTCTTT. Its protein product is CASSVEGQGGTVAFF. The chain links TRBV9 to TRBJ1-1; 9 bases align to TRBD1. This CDR3 has 15 amino acids. Germline V gives CDR1 SGDLS, CDR2 YYNGEE.

This clonotype was counted only a few times. The V call is TRBV5-1, the J call TRBJ2-2, with 9 bases that match TRBD1. V gave up 6 bases and J gave up 5 bases; unmatched junction bases: 17. There are 18 residues in the CDR3. Looked up from germline, CDR1 is SGHRS and CDR2 is YFSETQ. This CDR3 reads CASNNQPVQGAGTGELFF. In DNA form, the CDR3 reads TGCGCCAGCAATAACCAACCAGTACAGGGGGCTGGTACCGGGGAGCTGTTTTTT.

About this clonotype itself: A much larger clone is a single base away; this may be a read error. This chain uses TRBV29-1 with TRBJ2-5; the match to TRBD1 covers 8 bases. The CDR3 has 14 residues. Trimming removed 6 bases from V and 5 bases from J; junction bases left unmatched: 11. Germline V gene lookup returns CDR1 SQVTM and CDR2 ANQGSEA. CDR3 sequence (DNA): TGCAGCGTAAACCAGGGGGCTCAGCGGGAGACCCAGTACTTC. This sequence encodes CSVNQGAQRETQYF. The entire variable domain, with the rest obtained from reference TRBV29-1 and TRBJ2-5, is as follows: SAVISQKPSRDICQRGTSLTIQCQVDSQVTMMFWYRQQPGQSLTLIATANQGSEATYESGFVIDKFPISRPNLTFSTLTVSNMSPEDSSIYLCSVNQGAQRETQYFGPGTRLLVL.

This chain links TRBV9 with TRBJ1-3; TRBD1 aligns across 7 bases. From germline, CDR1 is SGDLS and CDR2 YYNGEE. J was trimmed by 1 base and V by 3 bases; bases with no gene match: 7. The CDR3 contains 16 residues. The CDR3 DNA sequence: TGTGCCAGCAGCGGAGAGACAGGGTGGTCTGGAAACACCATATATTTT. It codes for CASSGETGWSGNTIYF.

This clonotype was recorded a few times. This chain joins TRBV5-1 and TRBJ2-1; 8 nucleotides align to TRBD1. Germline CDR1 SGHRS, CDR2 YFSETQ. Germline trimming cut 0 bases from V and 8 bases from J; bases unmatched to any gene: 10. The CDR3 is made up of 16 amino acids. The DNA of the CDR3 is TGCGCCAGCAGCTTGGGTCCAGGGGGCATTAACTATGAGCAGTTCTTC. Amino acid sequence: CASSLGPGGINYEQFF.